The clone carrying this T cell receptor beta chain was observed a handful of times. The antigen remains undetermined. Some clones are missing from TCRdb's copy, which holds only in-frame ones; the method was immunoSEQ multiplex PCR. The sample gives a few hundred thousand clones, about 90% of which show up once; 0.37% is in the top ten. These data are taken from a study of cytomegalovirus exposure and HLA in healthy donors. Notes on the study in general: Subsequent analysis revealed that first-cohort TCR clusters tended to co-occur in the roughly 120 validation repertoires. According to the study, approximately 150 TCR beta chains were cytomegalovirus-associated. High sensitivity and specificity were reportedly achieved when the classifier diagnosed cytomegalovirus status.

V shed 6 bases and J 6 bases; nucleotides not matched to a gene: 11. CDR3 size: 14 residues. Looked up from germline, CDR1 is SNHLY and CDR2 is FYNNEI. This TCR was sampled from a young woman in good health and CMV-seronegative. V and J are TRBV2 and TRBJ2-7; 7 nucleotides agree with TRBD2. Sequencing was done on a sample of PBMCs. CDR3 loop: CASSPGGAVTEQYV. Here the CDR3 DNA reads TGTGCCAGCAGCCCGGGGGGAGCGGTTACCGAGCAGTACGTC.